This T cell receptor beta chain derives from a study of blood T cell repertoires in COVID-19. Study summary: Donors in the United States, Italy and Spain gave samples during acute or convalescent COVID-19. Nucleic acid was either cDNA or gDNA, and it came from T cells, B-cell-depleted T cells, or PBMCs.

CDR3 length: 13 amino acids. V lost 2 bases, J lost 2 bases, and 1 base stayed unmatched. Germline CDR1 reads SGHDT; CDR2 reads YYEEEE. The authors' processing: It was from reference gene primer amplification that nucleated cell counts were estimated. The assay was immunoSEQ multiplex PCR, and TCRdb's table has in-frame clones only and misses some. That table supplies the V and J calls and clone size; D and trimming were determined from the DNA. The sample includes roughly 230,000 clones, 65% to 90% of them seen just once. Specimen: peripheral blood. The chain uses TRBV5-6 and TRBJ2-7, with TRBD1 matching over 7 bases. The origin of this receptor is a woman aged 50 to 60 with acute or convalescent COVID-19. In nucleotides, the CDR3 is TGTGCCAGCAGCTTAACAGGGGCCTACGAGCAGTACTTC. Protein sequence: CASSLTGAYEQYF.